One sample yielded the 12 T cell receptor beta chains listed below, sequenced in a study of cytomegalovirus exposure and HLA in healthy donors. Measured with immunoSEQ multiplex PCR; TCRdb has only the in-frame clones, and not every one. The repertoire consists of about 88,000 clones, with 96% occurring once and the leading ten covering about 0.8%. Sequencing was carried out using PBMCs. Every receptor here comes from a man younger than 30 in good health and CMV-seronegative.

V is TRBV21-1 and J is TRBJ2-7; TRBD2, the table's D call, lacks a check against the DNA. TRBV21-1 is a pseudogene segment. The CDR3 contains 11 residues. The CDR3: CASSKGGEQYV. CDR3 bases: TGTGCCAGCAGCAAAGGAGGCGAGCAGTACGTC.

In its sample, this clone was seen once. V usage is TRBV18 and J usage is TRBJ2-2; D is perhaps TRBD2 (6 bases). CDR1 and CDR2 (germline): KGHSH, LQKENI. This CDR3 spans 17 amino acids. V was pared by 0 bases and J by 5 bases, with 16 bases between. The DNA for the CDR3 is TGTGCCAGCTCACCACCGTGGGGGGAACATGTAACCGGGGAGCTGTTTTTT. This codes for CASSPPWGEHVTGELFF.

This clone was observed once. The chain joins TRBV7-2 to TRBJ2-7, with 11 bases matching TRBD2. Trimming cost V 0 bases and J 5 bases; bases outside gene matches: 9. CDR1 and CDR2 from the germline V gene are SGHTA and FQGNSA. CDR3 length: 17 amino acids. The chain's CDR3 is CASSLAPSSGRFHEQYF. In DNA form, the CDR3 reads TGTGCCAGCAGCTTAGCGCCGTCTAGCGGGAGGTTTCACGAGCAGTACTTC. Looking up the rest from reference TRBV7-2 and TRBJ2-7 gives the full variable domain: GAGVSQSPSNKVTEKGKDVELRCDPISGHTALYWYRQSLGQGLEFLIYFQGNSAPDKSGLPSDRFSAERTGGSVSTLTIQRTQQEDSAVYLCASSLAPSSGRFHEQYFGPGTRLTVT.

This clone was seen a single time. J is TRBJ1-2 and V is TRBV10-1; D possibly corresponds to TRBD1 (6 bases). There are 15 residues in the CDR3. The V and J ends lost 5 bases and 0 bases respectively, with 13 bases between them. From germline, CDR1 is WNHNN and CDR2 SYGVQD (reference sequence). The CDR3 loop reads CASSRDTRPNYGYTF. CDR3 nucleotide sequence: TGCGCCAGCAGTAGGGACACCCGACCTAACTATGGCTACACCTTC.

This rearrangement joins TRBV27 to TRBJ2-4, with 7 bases fitting TRBD2. The CDR3 is 14 residues long. Germline assignment: CDR1 MNHEY and CDR2 SMNVEV (reference sequence). V lost 5 bases and J lost 9; bases outside the gene matches: 10. The CDR3 region is CASSLTRASGIQYF. In DNA form, the CDR3 reads TGTGCCAGCAGTCTCACTAGGGCTAGCGGCATTCAGTACTTC.

This clone was observed a single time. The rearrangement links TRBV4-1 to TRBJ2-7, with D hard to call. The CDR3 contains 16 residues. The germline CDR1 and CDR2 sequences are MGHRA and YSYEKL. V lost 3 bases and J lost 2, with 17 bases in between. The CDR3 sequence is CASSQTSGGWAYEQYF. CDR3 bases: TGCGCCAGCAGCCAGACCTCGGGTGGCTGGGCCTACGAGCAGTACTTC.

The gene calls are TRBV18 and TRBJ1-1; 7 bases agree with TRBD1. V lost 3 bases and J lost 1; bases outside the gene matches: 11. CDR3 length: 17 residues. Germline lookup yields CDR1 KGHSH and CDR2 LQKENI. CDR3 region: CASSPTYWGQQNTEAFF. In DNA, the CDR3 is TGTGCCAGCTCACCGACTTACTGGGGACAGCAGAACACTGAAGCTTTCTTT.

The V call is TRBV7-9, the J call TRBJ1-2; D perhaps matches TRBD1 (5 bases). This CDR3 is built from 12 residues. Germline-derived CDR1 and CDR2 are SEHNR and FQNEAQ (reference sequence). V was pared by 10 bases and J by 5 bases, with 14 bases between. The CDR3 nucleotides are TGTGCCACTACAGGAGTGGGGTATGGCTACACCTTC. Translated, it gives CATTGVGYGYTF.

This clone has a single count. The V gene is TRBV28, the J gene TRBJ1-5; D perhaps matches TRBD1 (5 bases). V was clipped by 4 bases and J by 5 bases, with 9 bases between them. Germline V gene lookup returns CDR1 MDHEN and CDR2 SYDVKM. The CDR3 has 13 amino acids. The CDR3 DNA sequence: TGTGCCAGCAGTTGGGGCCTTTATCAGCCCCAGCATTTT. Residues: CASSWGLYQPQHF.

The CDR3 loop reads CASSYSGSQETQYF. The CDR3 nucleotides read TGTGCCAGCAGTTACAGTGGGAGCCAAGAGACCCAGTACTTC. The V call is TRBV6-6, the J call TRBJ2-5; D might be TRBD2 (5 bases). V lost 2 bases and J lost 1, with 8 bases in between. CDR1 is MNHNY and CDR2 is SVGAGI in the germline V gene (reference sequence). This CDR3 is 14 amino acids long.

The chain is built from TRBV28 and TRBJ2-3, with a weak D call TRBD2 (5 bases). The CDR3 runs 14 residues. CDR1 MDHEN and CDR2 SYDVKM come from the germline V gene. V was clipped by 6 bases and J by 9 bases, with 19 bases between them. CDR3: CASRVRSSLNTQYF. DNA of the CDR3: TGTGCCAGCAGGGTCCGGTCTAGCTTGAACACGCAGTATTTT.

This clone has just one count. CDR3: CASSIRQPRGEDTEAFF. In nucleotides, the CDR3 is TGTGCCAGTAGTATACGACAGCCAAGGGGTGAGGACACTGAAGCTTTCTTT. The chain combines TRBV19 with TRBJ1-1, with D perhaps matching TRBD1 (5 bases). Germline assignment: CDR1 LNHDA and CDR2 SQIVND (reference sequence). The germline V and J ends were trimmed by 2 bases and 3 bases, with 19 bases remaining between them. This CDR3 has 17 residues. The full variable domain, its missing parts supplied by reference TRBV19 and TRBJ1-1, is DGGITQSPKYLFRKEGQNVTLSCEQNLNHDAMYWYRQDPGQGLRLIYYSQIVNDFQKGDIAEGYSVSREKKESFPLTVTSAQKNPTAFYLCASSIRQPRGEDTEAFFGQGTRLTVV.